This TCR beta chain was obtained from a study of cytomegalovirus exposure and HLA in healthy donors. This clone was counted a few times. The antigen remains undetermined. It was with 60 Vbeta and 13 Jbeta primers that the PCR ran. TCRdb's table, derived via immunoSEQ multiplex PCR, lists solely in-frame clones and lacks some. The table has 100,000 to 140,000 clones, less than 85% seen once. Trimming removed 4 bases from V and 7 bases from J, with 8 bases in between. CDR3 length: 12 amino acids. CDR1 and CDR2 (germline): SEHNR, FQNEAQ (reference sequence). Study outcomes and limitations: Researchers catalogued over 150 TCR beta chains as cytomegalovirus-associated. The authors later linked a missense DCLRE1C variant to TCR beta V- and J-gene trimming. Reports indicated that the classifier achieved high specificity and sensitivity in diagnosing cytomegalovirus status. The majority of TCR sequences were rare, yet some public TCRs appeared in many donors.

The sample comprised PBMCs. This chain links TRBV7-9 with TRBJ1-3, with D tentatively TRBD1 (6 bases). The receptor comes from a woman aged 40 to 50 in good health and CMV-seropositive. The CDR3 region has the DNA TGTGCCAGCAGCTCAGGGGACAACACCATATATTTT. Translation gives CASSSGDNTIYF.